This TCR beta chain originates from a study of blood T cell repertoires in COVID-19. The wider study: Material from acute and convalescent COVID-19 was sourced from the United States, Italy and Spain.

The CDR3 is 15 amino acids. Germline V lookup: CDR1 MNHEY, CDR2 SMNVEV (reference sequence). V lost 3 bases to trimming and J lost 0 bases; unmatched junction nucleotides: 3. How the authors handled the data: From reference gene primer amplification, estimates of nucleated cell counts were derived. Method: immunoSEQ multiplex PCR; TCRdb's copy keeps in-frame clones and lacks some. V and J calls and clone size are those listed in that table; D and trimming were worked out from the DNA. The table records around 130,000 clones, around 87% of them present only once. The material sequenced was peripheral blood. This sequence joins TRBV27 and TRBJ2-3; 7 nucleotides agree with TRBD2. This receptor was identified in a woman aged 60-70 years with acute or convalescent COVID-19. CDR3 DNA: TGTGCCAGCAGTTTGCTTAGCGGGAGCACAGATACGCAGTATTTT. Residues: CASSLLSGSTDTQYF.